This TCR beta chain emerged from a study of shared clonotypes between healthy human individuals. Looking at the study overall: CD4 naive and CD4 memory each took three plates per donor, while CD8 naive took two and CD8 memory one. Study-wide results and caveats: Memory subsets generally showed lower estimated richness than naive subsets.

In regard to this clone: Its antigen remains unidentified.

Sequencing used immunoSEQ multiplex PCR; TCRdb keeps in-frame clones, though not all of them. This table holds 980,000 or so clones, 76% found once. Splitting of CD4+ cells produced CD45RA+ naive and CD45RA-negative memory subsets. The CDR3 loop spans 15 amino acids. CDR1 is SGHDN and CDR2 is FVKESK in the germline V gene. Unmatched junction bases numbered 4, after V lost 3 bases and J lost 0 bases. Sample: memory CD4+ T cells sorted from blood. As for subset: CD45RA-negative fraction. The TCR comes from a young man in good health. The chain recombines TRBV14 with TRBJ2-7; 8 bases map to TRBD1. CDR3 protein: CASSQDRVGSYEQYF. CDR3 in DNA: TGTGCCAGCAGCCAGGACAGGGTGGGCTCCTACGAGCAGTACTTC.